The 13 T cell receptor beta chains listed next were all sequenced from one sample in a study of blood T cell repertoires in COVID-19. The assay was immunoSEQ multiplex PCR, and TCRdb's table has in-frame clones only and misses some. In the table there are about 130,000 clones, around nine tenths of which are singletons. The sample comprised peripheral blood. Receptors originate from a man between 50 and 59 years old with COVID-19, enrolled during active disease.

V and J are TRBV29-1 and TRBJ1-2; the D is unclear. Between the trimmed V and J ends, which lost 0 bases and 6 bases, there was a span of 8 bases. This CDR3 contains 12 residues. Germline CDR1 and CDR2: SQVTM and ANQGSEA. DNA of the CDR3: TGCAGCGTTGAAGACCAGGTGAATGGCTACACCTTC. This gives the protein CSVEDQVNGYTF. The full variable domain, in which reference TRBV29-1 and TRBJ1-2 provide the parts outside the CDR3, is SAVISQKPSRDICQRGTSLTIQCQVDSQVTMMFWYRQQPGQSLTLIATANQGSEATYESGFVIDKFPISRPNLTFSTLTVSNMSPEDSSIYLCSVEDQVNGYTFGSGTRLTVV.

This rearrangement joins TRBV6-6 to TRBJ2-1, with 9 bases aligning to TRBD2. CDR3 size: 16 residues. V dropped 5 bases and J dropped 8; count of bases not matched to a gene: 13. Looked up from germline, CDR1 is MNHNY and CDR2 is SVGAGI (reference sequence). As DNA, the CDR3 is TGTGCCAGCAGTCGACTCGGACAGGCGGGGGGGCATGAGCAGTTCTTC. As protein: CASSRLGQAGGHEQFF.

The rearrangement links TRBV4-3 to TRBJ2-1; 12 bases align to TRBD2. This CDR3 contains 16 residues. With V trimmed by 1 base and J by 8 bases, 6 bases remained unmatched. The V gene's germline CDR1 is LGHNA and CDR2 YSLEER. The CDR3 here is CASSQAPTSGSYEQFF. The CDR3 coding sequence is TGCGCCAGCAGCCAAGCACCGACTAGCGGGAGCTATGAGCAGTTCTTC.

The chain recombines TRBV4-3 with TRBJ1-1; unclear D gene. Looked up from germline, CDR1 is LGHNA and CDR2 is YSLEER. The length of the CDR3 is 15 residues. V dropped 0 bases and J dropped 4 bases, with 12 bases sitting between them. CDR3 DNA: TGCGCCAGCAGCCAAGATGGAAGGAGGAGCACTGAAGCTTTCTTT. Its translation is CASSQDGRRSTEAFF.

V is TRBV18 and J is TRBJ2-3; TRBD1 agrees at 8 bases. CDR1 is KGHSH, CDR2 LQKENI, per germline. The V gene end was trimmed by 8 bases and the J gene end by 5 bases; junction bases not matched to a gene: 9. This CDR3 is built from 14 residues. Here the CDR3 DNA reads TGTGCCAGCCGGGAACAGGGGGAAGGAGATACGCAGTATTTT. It codes for CASREQGEGDTQYF. Variable domain in full (rest from reference TRBV18 and TRBJ2-3): NAGVMQNPRHLVRRRGQEARLRCSPMKGHSHVYWYRQLPEEGLKFMVYLQKENIIDESGMPKERFSAEFPKEGPSILRIQQVVRGDSAAYFCASREQGEGDTQYFGPGTRLTVL.

The chain couples TRBV11-3 to TRBJ2-2; 7 positions agree with TRBD1. The CDR3 spans 15 residues. V shed 5 bases and J 8 bases; nucleotides not matched to a gene: 11. Germline-derived CDR1 and CDR2 are SGHNT and YENEEA. CDR3 coding DNA: TGTGCCAGCAGCCCACAAACAGGGGTGGCGGGGGAGCTGTTTTTT. As protein: CASSPQTGVAGELFF.

V usage is TRBV4-3 and J usage is TRBJ1-5; D remains ambiguous. Germline V gene sequence: CDR1 LGHNA, CDR2 YSLEER. The CDR3 runs to 13 residues. Between the trimmed V and J ends, which lost 0 bases and 5 bases, there was a span of 5 bases. CDR3 amino acids: CASSQDLDQPQHF. The CDR3 region has the DNA TGCGCCAGCAGCCAAGATCTTGATCAGCCCCAGCATTTT.

This clone was observed a single time. V usage is TRBV28 and J usage is TRBJ1-4; D unresolved. CDR1 is MDHEN and CDR2 is SYDVKM in the germline V gene. CDR3 length: 12 amino acids. V was trimmed by 4 bases and J by 15 bases, leaving 15 bases between them. Here the CDR3 reads CASSSGTTRMFF. The DNA of the CDR3 is TGTGCCAGCAGTTCCGGCACCACCAGGATGTTTTTT.

The J gene is TRBJ1-2, the V gene TRBV6-2 or TRBV6-3, with TRBD1 as a possible D gene (6 bases). Trimming stripped 6 bases from V and 0 bases from J, with 8 bases between. The CDR3 spans 13 residues. Germline V gene data show CDR1 as MNHEY and CDR2 as SVGEGT. In DNA form, the CDR3 reads TGTGCCAGCAGCCGGACAGCTAACTATGGCTACACCTTC. It codes for CASSRTANYGYTF.

This clone has only one observation. V is TRBV19 and J is TRBJ2-7; a possible D gene is TRBD2 (5 bases). CDR3 size: 14 residues. Germline CDR1 and CDR2: LNHDA and SQIVND (reference sequence). V lost 4 bases and J 2 bases, leaving 12 bases between the germline ends. CDR3 DNA: TGTGCCAGTAGTACCACCTTGCGGGCCTACGAGCAGTACTTC. Amino acid sequence: CASSTTLRAYEQYF.

J is TRBJ2-3 and V is TRBV7-9, with no clear D. There are 14 residues in the CDR3. CDR1 and CDR2 from the germline V gene are SEHNR and FQNEAQ (reference sequence). Trimming shortened V by 3 bases and J by 2 bases, and 9 bases separated the two germline ends. CDR3: CASSFRANTDTQYF. The CDR3 DNA reads as TGTGCCAGCAGCTTTAGAGCGAACACAGATACGCAGTATTTT.

This chain connects TRBV27 to TRBJ1-1, with D hard to call. The CDR3 is 13 residues long. V was cut by 7 bases and J by 4 bases, with 13 bases left in between. The V gene's germline CDR1 is MNHEY and CDR2 SMNVEV (reference sequence). The CDR3 nucleotides are TGTGCCAGCACCTCGTGGGCGGGCACTGAAGCTTTCTTT. Its protein is CASTSWAGTEAFF.

V is TRBV7-9 and J is TRBJ2-2; 11 bases agree with TRBD2. With 2 bases clipped from V and 4 bases from J, the junction kept 3 bases outside the gene matches. CDR3 length: 16 amino acids. Germline V gene sequence: CDR1 SEHNR, CDR2 FQNEAQ (reference sequence). The CDR3, as DNA: TGTGCCAGCAGCTTACTAGCGGGAGGCGGCACCGGGGAGCTGTTTTTT. Translating gives CASSLLAGGGTGELFF.